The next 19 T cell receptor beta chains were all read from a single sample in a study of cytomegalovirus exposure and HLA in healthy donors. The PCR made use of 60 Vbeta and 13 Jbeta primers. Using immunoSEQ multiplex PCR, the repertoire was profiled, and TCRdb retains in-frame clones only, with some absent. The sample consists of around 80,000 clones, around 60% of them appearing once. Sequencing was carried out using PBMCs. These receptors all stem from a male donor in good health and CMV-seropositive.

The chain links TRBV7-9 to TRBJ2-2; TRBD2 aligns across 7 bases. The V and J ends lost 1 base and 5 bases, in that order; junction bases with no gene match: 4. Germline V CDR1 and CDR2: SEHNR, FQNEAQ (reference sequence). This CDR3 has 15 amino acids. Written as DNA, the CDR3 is TGTGCCAGCAGCTTAGAGGGAGGGTCAACCGGGGAGCTGTTTTTT. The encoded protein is CASSLEGGSTGELFF.

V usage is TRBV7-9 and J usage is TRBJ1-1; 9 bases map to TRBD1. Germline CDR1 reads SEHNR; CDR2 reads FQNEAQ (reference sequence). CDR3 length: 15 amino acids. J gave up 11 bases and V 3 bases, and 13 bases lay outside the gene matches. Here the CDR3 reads CASSFNDRGSYAAFF. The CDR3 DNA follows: TGTGCCAGCAGCTTTAATGACAGGGGGTCCTATGCGGCTTTCTTT.

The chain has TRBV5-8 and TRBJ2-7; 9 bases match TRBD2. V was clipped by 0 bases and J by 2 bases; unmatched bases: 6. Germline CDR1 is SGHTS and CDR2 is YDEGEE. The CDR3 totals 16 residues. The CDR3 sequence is CASSLAGREGTYEQYF. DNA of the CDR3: TGTGCCAGCAGCTTGGCCGGGCGGGAGGGAACCTACGAGCAGTACTTC.

CDR3 sequence reads: CASSLGPFGYEQYF. The CDR3 coding sequence is TGTGCCAGCAGCTTAGGTCCCTTCGGCTACGAGCAGTACTTC. The chain links TRBV7-2 to TRBJ2-7; no clear D gene. This CDR3 is built from 14 residues. Trimming removed 1 base from V and 3 bases from J, with 10 bases in between. Germline V gives CDR1 SGHTA, CDR2 FQGNSA.

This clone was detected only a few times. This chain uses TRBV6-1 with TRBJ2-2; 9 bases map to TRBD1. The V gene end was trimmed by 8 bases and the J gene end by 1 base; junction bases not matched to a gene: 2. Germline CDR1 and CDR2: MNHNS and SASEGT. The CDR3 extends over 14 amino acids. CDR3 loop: CASHRGQNTGELFF. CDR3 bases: TGTGCCAGCCACAGGGGGCAGAACACCGGGGAGCTGTTTTTT.

The CDR3 DNA reads as TGTGCCAGCAGTTTATTGAGCCCCGTCACTGAAGCTTTCTTT. Residues: CASSLLSPVTEAFF. This chain links TRBV28 with TRBJ1-1; D is unclear. This CDR3 has 14 amino acids. Germline loops: CDR1 MDHEN, CDR2 SYDVKM. The V and J ends lost 1 base and 4 bases respectively, with 10 bases between them.

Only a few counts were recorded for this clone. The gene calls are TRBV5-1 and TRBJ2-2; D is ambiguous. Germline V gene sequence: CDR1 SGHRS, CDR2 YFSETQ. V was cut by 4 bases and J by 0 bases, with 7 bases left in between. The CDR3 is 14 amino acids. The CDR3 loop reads CASSRAPNTGELFF. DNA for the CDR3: TGCGCCAGCAGCCGCGCACCGAACACCGGGGAGCTGTTTTTT.

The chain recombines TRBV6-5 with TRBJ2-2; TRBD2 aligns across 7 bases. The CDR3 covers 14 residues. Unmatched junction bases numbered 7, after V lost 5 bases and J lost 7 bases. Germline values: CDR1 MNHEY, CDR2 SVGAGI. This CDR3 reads CASSLGGRGGELFF. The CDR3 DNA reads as TGTGCCAGCAGTCTCGGGGGGAGGGGCGGGGAGCTGTTTTTT.

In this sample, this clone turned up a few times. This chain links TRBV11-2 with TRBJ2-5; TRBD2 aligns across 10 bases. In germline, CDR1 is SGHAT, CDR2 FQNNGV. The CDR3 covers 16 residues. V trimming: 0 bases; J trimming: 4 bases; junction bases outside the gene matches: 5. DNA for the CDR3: TGTGCCAGCAGCTTAGAGAGCGGGAGGGCCATAGAGACCCAGTACTTC. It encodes CASSLESGRAIETQYF.

CDR3 in amino acids: CASSQDLSNQPQHF. CDR3 in DNA: TGCGCCAGCAGCCAAGATCTTAGCAATCAGCCCCAGCATTTT. The chain uses TRBV4-1 and TRBJ1-5; D unresolved. The CDR3 covers 14 residues. Looked up from germline, CDR1 is MGHRA and CDR2 is YSYEKL. The ends were cut back, 0 bases at V and 0 bases at J, with 3 bases in the middle.

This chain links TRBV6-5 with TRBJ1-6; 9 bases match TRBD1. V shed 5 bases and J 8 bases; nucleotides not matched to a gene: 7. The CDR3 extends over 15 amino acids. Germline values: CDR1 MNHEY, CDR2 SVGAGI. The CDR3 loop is CASSNTGTGHSPLHF. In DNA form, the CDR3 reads TGTGCCAGCAGTAACACCGGGACAGGGCATTCACCCCTCCACTTT.

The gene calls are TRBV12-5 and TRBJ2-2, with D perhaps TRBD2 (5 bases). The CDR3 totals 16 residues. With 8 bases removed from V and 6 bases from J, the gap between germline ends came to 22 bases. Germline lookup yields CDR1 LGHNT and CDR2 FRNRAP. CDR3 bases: TGTGCTAGTTCCCTGGGGAGTGGGAGTTGGGCCGGGGAGCTGTTTTTT. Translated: CASSLGSGSWAGELFF.

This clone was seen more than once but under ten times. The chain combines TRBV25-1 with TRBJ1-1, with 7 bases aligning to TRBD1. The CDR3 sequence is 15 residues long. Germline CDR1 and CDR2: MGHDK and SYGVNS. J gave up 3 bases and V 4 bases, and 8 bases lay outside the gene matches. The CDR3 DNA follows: TGTGCCAGCAGTGGACAGGGAGAGGGGGACACTGAAGCTTTCTTT. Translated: CASSGQGEGDTEAFF.

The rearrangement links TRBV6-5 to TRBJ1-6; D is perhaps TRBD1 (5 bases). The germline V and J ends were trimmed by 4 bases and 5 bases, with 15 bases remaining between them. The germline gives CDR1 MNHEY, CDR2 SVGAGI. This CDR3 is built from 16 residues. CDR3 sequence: CASSSGGGSDNSPLHF. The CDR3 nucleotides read TGTGCCAGCAGTTCCGGGGGGGGTTCAGATAATTCACCCCTCCACTTT.

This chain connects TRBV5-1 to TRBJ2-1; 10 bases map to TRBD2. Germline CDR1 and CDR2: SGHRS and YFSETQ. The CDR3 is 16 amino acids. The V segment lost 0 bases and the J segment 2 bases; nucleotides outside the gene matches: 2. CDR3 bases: TGCGCCAGCAGCTTGGTTCTAGCGGGAGCCTACAATGAGCAGTTCTTC. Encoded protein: CASSLVLAGAYNEQFF.

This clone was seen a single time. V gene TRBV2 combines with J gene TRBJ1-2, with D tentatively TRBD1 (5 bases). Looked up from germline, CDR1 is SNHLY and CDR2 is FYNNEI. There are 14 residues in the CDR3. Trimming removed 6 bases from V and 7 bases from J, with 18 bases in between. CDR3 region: CASSEPGGRGGYTF. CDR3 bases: TGTGCCAGCAGCGAGCCCGGGGGACGAGGTGGCTACACCTTC.

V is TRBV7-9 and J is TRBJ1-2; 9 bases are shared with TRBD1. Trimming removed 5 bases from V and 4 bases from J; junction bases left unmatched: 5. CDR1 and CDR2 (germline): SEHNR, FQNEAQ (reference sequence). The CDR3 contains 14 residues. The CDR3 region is CASSMGQGSYGYTF. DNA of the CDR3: TGTGCCAGCAGCATGGGACAGGGAAGCTATGGCTACACCTTC.

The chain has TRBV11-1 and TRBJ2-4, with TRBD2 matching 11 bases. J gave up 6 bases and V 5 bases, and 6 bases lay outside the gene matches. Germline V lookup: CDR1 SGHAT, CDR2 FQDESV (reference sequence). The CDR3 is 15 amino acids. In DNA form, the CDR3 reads TGTGCCAGCAGCGGGGCTAGCGGGAGGCCAAACATTCAGTACTTC. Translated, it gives CASSGASGRPNIQYF.

CDR3 sequence (DNA): TGTGCCAGTAGTCCTCAGGGAGGGCGGTTTAACTATGGCTACACCTTC. Its protein product is CASSPQGGRFNYGYTF. The chain recombines TRBV19 with TRBJ1-2; a possible D gene is TRBD1 (5 bases). V lost 5 bases to trimming and J lost 1 base, with 17 bases between them. From germline, CDR1 is LNHDA and CDR2 SQIVND (reference sequence). The CDR3 runs 16 residues. The full variable domain, rest sourced from reference TRBV19 and TRBJ1-2, is DGGITQSPKYLFRKEGQNVTLSCEQNLNHDAMYWYRQDPGQGLRLIYYSQIVNDFQKGDIAEGYSVSREKKESFPLTVTSAQKNPTAFYLCASSPQGGRFNYGYTFGSGTRLTVV.